This T cell receptor beta chain was captured in a study of CD8+CD57+ T cells in acquired aplastic anemia. CDR1 is SGDLS and CDR2 is YYNGEE in the germline V gene. V lost 0 bases and J lost 3; bases outside the gene matches: 5. CDR3 length: 15 residues. The template used for profiling TCR beta VDJ and CDR3 was genomic DNA. TCRdb passed the reads through MiXCR, listing each CDR3 protein once. The table has hundreds of thousands of distinct CDR3 sequences, 56% seen once. The sequence was obtained from a human donor with severe aplastic anemia or a healthy control (not recorded which). What was sequenced was sorted CD4+, CD8+, or CD8+CD57+ T cells (not recorded which) from PBMCs. V usage is TRBV9 and J usage is TRBJ2-7; 8 positions match TRBD2. The CDR3 coding sequence is TGTGCCAGCAGCGTAGCCGCCGGGACTAGCTACGAGCAGTACTTC. Translated: CASSVAAGTSYEQYF.